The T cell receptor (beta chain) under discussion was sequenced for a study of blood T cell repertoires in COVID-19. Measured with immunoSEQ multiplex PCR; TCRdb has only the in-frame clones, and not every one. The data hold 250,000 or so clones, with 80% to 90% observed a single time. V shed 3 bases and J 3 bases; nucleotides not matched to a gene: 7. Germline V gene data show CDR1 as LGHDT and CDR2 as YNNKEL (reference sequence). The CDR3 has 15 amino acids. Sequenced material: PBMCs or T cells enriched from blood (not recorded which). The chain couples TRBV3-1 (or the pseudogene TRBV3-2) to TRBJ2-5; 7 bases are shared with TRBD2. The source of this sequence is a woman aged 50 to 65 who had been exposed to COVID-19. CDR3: CASSHRRLAEETQYF. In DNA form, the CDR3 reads TGTGCCAGCAGCCACCGAAGGCTAGCGGAAGAGACCCAGTACTTC.